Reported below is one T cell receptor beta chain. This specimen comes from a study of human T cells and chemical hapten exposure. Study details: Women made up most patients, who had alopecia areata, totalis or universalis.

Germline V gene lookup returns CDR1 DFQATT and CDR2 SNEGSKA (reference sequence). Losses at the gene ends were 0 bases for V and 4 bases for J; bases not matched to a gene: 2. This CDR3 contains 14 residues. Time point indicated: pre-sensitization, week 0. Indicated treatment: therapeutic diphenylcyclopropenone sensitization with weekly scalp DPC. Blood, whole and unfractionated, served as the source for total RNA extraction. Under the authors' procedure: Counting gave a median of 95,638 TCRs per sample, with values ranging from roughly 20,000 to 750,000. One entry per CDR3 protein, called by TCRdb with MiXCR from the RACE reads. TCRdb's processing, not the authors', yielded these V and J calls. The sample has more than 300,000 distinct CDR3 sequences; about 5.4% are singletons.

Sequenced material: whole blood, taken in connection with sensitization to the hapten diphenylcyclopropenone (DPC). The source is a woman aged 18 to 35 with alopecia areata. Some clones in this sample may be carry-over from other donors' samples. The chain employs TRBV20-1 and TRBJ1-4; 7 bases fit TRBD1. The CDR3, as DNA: TGCAGTGCTAGAGATCACAGGGGTAATGAAAAACTGTTTTTT. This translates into CSARDHRGNEKLFF.